The 22 T cell receptor beta chains listed next were all sequenced from one sample in a study of response to subunit inactivated influenza vaccine. TCRdb analysed the RT-PCR reads with MiXCR anew, one entry per CDR3 protein. The table records approximately 520,000 distinct CDR3 sequences, approximately 16% of them present only once. The sequencing used CD4+ T cells sorted from PBMCs, collected 23 to 25 months after vaccination. The receptors stem from a man aged 45-69 years who received an inactivated influenza vaccine.

The table lists this clonotype with a few counts. The chain combines TRBV7-2 with TRBJ2-5; D is unclear. CDR3 size: 11 residues. Germline-derived CDR1 and CDR2 are SGHTA and FQGNSA. V gave up 1 base and J gave up 9 bases, with 6 bases separating them. The CDR3 region is CASSLETAQYF. The CDR3 DNA sequence: TGTGCCAGCAGCTTAGAAACGGCCCAGTACTTC.

The chain links TRBV20-1 to TRBJ1-1; D may be TRBD1 (6 bases). From germline, CDR1 is DFQATT and CDR2 SNEGSKA (reference sequence). V was trimmed by 0 bases and J by 1 base, leaving 12 bases between them. This CDR3 comprises 15 residues. The CDR3 reads CSARDVQGRNTEAFF. The DNA for the CDR3 is TGCAGTGCTAGAGATGTCCAGGGGCGGAACACTGAAGCTTTCTTT.

This clonotype occurred a few times. CDR3 residues: CASSLASASREQFF. Here the CDR3 DNA reads TGTGCCAGCAGCTTAGCAAGCGCCTCCCGCGAGCAGTTCTTC. The chain combines TRBV7-6 with TRBJ2-1; no firm D call. Trimming left V 0 bases short and J 10 bases short, with 13 bases between. CDR1 and CDR2 from the germline V gene are SGHVS and FNYEAQ. The CDR3 is 14 amino acids.

CDR3 sequence (DNA): TGTGCCAGCAGCTTAGACCTGACTAGCGGGAGTATCGGCGAGCAGTACTTC. Translation: CASSLDLTSGSIGEQYF. This chain joins TRBV11-1 and TRBJ2-7, with 12 bases lining up with TRBD2. V was clipped by 1 base and J by 6 bases; unmatched bases: 10. This CDR3 has 17 residues. Germline V gives CDR1 SGHAT, CDR2 FQDESV (reference sequence). Drawing the rest from reference TRBV11-1 and TRBJ2-7, the complete variable domain is EAEVAQSPRYKITEKSQAVAFWCDPISGHATLYWYRQILGQGPELLVQFQDESVVDDSQLPKDRFSAERLKGVDSTLKIQPAELGDSAMYLCASSLDLTSGSIGEQYFGPGTRLTVT.

This clonotype was counted ten times or more. The J gene is TRBJ2-1, the V gene TRBV7-2; D remains unclear. Germline assignment: CDR1 SGHTA and CDR2 FQGNSA. CDR3 size: 12 residues. The ends were cut back, 5 bases at V and 10 bases at J, with 12 bases in the middle. This CDR3 is CASSKVMTEQFF. The CDR3 DNA is TGTGCCAGCAGCAAAGTGATGACGGAGCAGTTCTTC. Based on the CDR3 plus reference TRBV7-2 and TRBJ2-1, the full variable domain is GAGVSQSPSNKVTEKGKDVELRCDPISGHTALYWYRQSLGQGLEFLIYFQGNSAPDKSGLPSDRFSAERTGGSVSTLTIQRTQQEDSAVYLCASSKVMTEQFFGPGTRLTVL.

This chain connects TRBV7-2 to TRBJ2-3; 10 bases line up with TRBD1. Germline CDR1 is SGHTA and CDR2 is FQGNSA. With 1 base clipped from V and 3 bases from J, the junction kept 7 bases outside the gene matches. This CDR3 comprises 17 residues. CDR3 residues: CASSLGQGALGTDTQYF. CDR3 nucleotide sequence: TGTGCCAGCAGCTTAGGACAGGGGGCGCTCGGGACAGATACGCAGTATTTT. Combining the CDR3 with reference TRBV7-2 and TRBJ2-3 gives the whole variable domain GAGVSQSPSNKVTEKGKDVELRCDPISGHTALYWYRQSLGQGLEFLIYFQGNSAPDKSGLPSDRFSAERTGGSVSTLTIQRTQQEDSAVYLCASSLGQGALGTDTQYFGPGTRLTVL.

This clonotype has just one count. This chain joins TRBV7-8 and TRBJ2-5; TRBD2 aligns across 8 bases. Unmatched junction bases numbered 8, after V lost 5 bases and J lost 3 bases. The CDR3 totals 15 residues. Germline-derived CDR1 and CDR2 are SGHVS and FQNEAQ. In nucleotides, the CDR3 is TGTGCCAGCAGCGCCCAGCGGGAGAGGAAAGAGACCCAGTACTTC. It translates to CASSAQRERKETQYF.

This clonotype has just a few counts. The chain is built from TRBV6-2 or TRBV6-3 and TRBJ2-2; the D is unclear. Looked up from germline, CDR1 is MNHEY and CDR2 is SVGEGT. CDR3 length equals 14 residues. Trimming cost V 8 bases and J 4 bases, with 14 bases left between them. DNA of the CDR3: TGTGCCAGCCGAATCATCGGGTCCACCGGGGAGCTGTTTTTT. Its translation: CASRIIGSTGELFF.

This clonotype was seen a handful of times. This sequence joins TRBV12-3 or TRBV12-4 and TRBJ2-2; D uncertain. This CDR3 spans 14 amino acids. Trimming cost V 6 bases and J 4 bases, with 12 bases left between them. CDR3: CASRYDDITGELFF. The CDR3 DNA sequence: TGTGCCAGCAGATATGATGACATCACCGGGGAGCTGTTTTTT.

This clonotype turned up a few times. J is TRBJ1-1 and V is TRBV28; D remains ambiguous. Germline V lookup: CDR1 MDHEN, CDR2 SYDVKM. CDR3 size: 13 residues. V lost 8 bases and J lost 1, with 11 bases in between. CDR3 in amino acids: CASLATANTEAFF. The DNA for the CDR3 is TGTGCCAGCCTGGCGACGGCGAACACTGAAGCTTTCTTT.

A few counts support this clonotype. J is TRBJ2-3 and V is TRBV6-1, with 8 bases that match TRBD1. This CDR3 has 15 amino acids. The germline V gene has CDR1 MNHNS and CDR2 SASEGT. V was pared by 6 bases and J by 4 bases, with 9 bases of the junction left unmatched. The CDR3 coding sequence is TGTGCCAGCAGCCTCAGGGGGCTGAATGCAGATACGCAGTATTTT. It encodes CASSLRGLNADTQYF.

V is TRBV10-3 and J is TRBJ2-3, with TRBD1 as a possible D gene (6 bases). Germline-derived CDR1 and CDR2 are ENHRY and SYGVKD. Deletions cut 2 bases from V and 0 bases from J, with 27 bases between. This CDR3 region has 21 residues. CDR3 region: CAISEPIATLPWDKSTDTQYF. The CDR3 nucleotides are TGTGCCATCAGTGAGCCAATAGCTACTCTACCCTGGGACAAAAGCACAGATACGCAGTATTTT.

Many counts were recorded for this clonotype. One end of the junction fails to match germline, which may point to a read error. The V and J genes are TRBV5-1 and TRBJ2-2; the D is unclear. The CDR3 spans 13 residues. Germline V gives CDR1 SGHRS, CDR2 YFSETQ. The CDR3 coding sequence is TGTGCCAGCAGCTTAGATCGTGCGGGGGAGCTGTTTTTT. This gives the protein CASSLDRAGELFF.

V and J are TRBV16 and TRBJ2-7, with D unresolved. Germline lookup yields CDR1 KGHSY and CDR2 FQNENV. V lost 1 base, J lost 9 bases, and 13 bases lay in between. CDR3 length equals 13 residues. As DNA, the CDR3 is TGTGCCAGCAGCCAATTGAGTAGGGAAGGGCAGTACTTC. It is translated as CASSQLSREGQYF.

In this sample, this clonotype turned up a few times. V is TRBV7-2 and J is TRBJ2-5; D might be TRBD2 (6 bases). The CDR3 contains 14 residues. The germline CDR1 and CDR2 sequences are SGHTA and FQGNSA. Trimming removed 1 base from V and 5 bases from J, with 11 bases in between. CDR3 nucleotides: TGTGCCAGCAGCTTAGTTCAGGGACTGGAGACCCAGTACTTC. Amino acid sequence: CASSLVQGLETQYF.

This clonotype was detected ten times or more. The chain has TRBV12-3 or TRBV12-4 and TRBJ1-6; TRBD1 might be the D (5 bases). V was pared by 3 bases and J by 5 bases, with 8 bases between. The CDR3 runs 14 residues. The CDR3 DNA is TGTGCCAGCAGTTTGAGGGGAAATAATTCACCCCTCCACTTT. Protein product: CASSLRGNNSPLHF.

Only a few counts were recorded for this clonotype. This rearrangement joins TRBV28 to TRBJ2-2, with D maybe TRBD1 (5 bases). The CDR3 runs 12 residues. Between the trimmed V and J ends, which lost 9 bases and 6 bases, there was a span of 11 bases. Germline V lookup: CDR1 MDHEN, CDR2 SYDVKM. The CDR3, as DNA: TGTGCCAGTACCAGGGTAGCCGGGGAGCTGTTTTTT. It specifies CASTRVAGELFF.

V gene TRBV9 combines with J gene TRBJ2-3; 12 bases fit TRBD2. This CDR3 spans 15 amino acids. CDR1 and CDR2 from the germline V gene are SGDLS and YYNGEE. J was trimmed by 4 bases and V by 3 bases; bases with no gene match: 3. CDR3 sequence (DNA): TGTGCCAGCAGCGAACTAGCGGGAGGCTCAGATACGCAGTATTTT. Translating gives CASSELAGGSDTQYF.

V is TRBV18 and J is TRBJ2-7; D may be TRBD2 (7 bases). The CDR3 is 15 amino acids. In germline, CDR1 is KGHSH, CDR2 LQKENI. The V gene lost 1 base and the J gene lost 3 bases, with 13 bases spanning the gap. The CDR3 here is CASSPQAGDYYEQYF. DNA for the CDR3: TGTGCCAGCTCACCACAGGCAGGGGACTACTACGAGCAGTACTTC.

The J gene is TRBJ1-6, the V gene TRBV27; 7 positions match TRBD1. The germline V gene encodes CDR1 MNHEY and CDR2 SMNVEV (reference sequence). The CDR3 totals 11 residues. V shed 4 bases, J shed 14 bases, and the junction held 2 bases outside the gene matches. The CDR3 sequence: CASSSGQTLHF. CDR3 bases: TGTGCCAGCAGTTCGGGACAGACCCTCCACTTT.

V usage is TRBV10-3 and J usage is TRBJ2-4; maybe TRBD2 (5 bases). The CDR3 sequence is 12 residues long. V lost 10 bases, J lost 2 bases, and 9 bases lay in between. Germline CDR1 ENHRY, CDR2 SYGVKD. The CDR3 sequence is CATGESKNIQYF. CDR3 nucleotides: TGTGCCACCGGGGAATCCAAAAACATTCAGTACTTC.

This clonotype was picked up a small number of times. The chain joins TRBV7-2 to TRBJ2-5; perhaps TRBD2 as D (5 bases). The CDR3 contains 14 residues. V shed 1 base and J shed 4 bases, with 10 bases lying between them. Germline V gene lookup returns CDR1 SGHTA and CDR2 FQGNSA. This CDR3 reads CASSLGSRGETQYF. The CDR3 region has the DNA TGTGCCAGCAGCTTAGGATCTCGGGGAGAGACCCAGTACTTC.